This paragraph covers one T cell receptor beta chain sequence. Eight separate reactions per sample yielded the cDNA. Reprocessing the 5' RACE reads, TCRdb reports a single entry for every CDR3 protein and omits DNA. The sample totals some 440,000 distinct CDR3 sequences. These data originate in a study of monozygotic twins with inflammatory bowel disease. Germline V gene lookup returns CDR1 SGHRS and CDR2 YFSETQ. The CDR3 is 14 residues long. This clonotype was sampled from a human donor with ulcerative colitis or Crohn's disease, or a healthy co-twin of an affected twin (not recorded which). The sequencing input was blood. The chain carries TRBV5-1 and TRBJ2-5; TCRdb's D gene call, TRBD1, goes unchecked for lack of DNA. The chain's CDR3 is CASSSYRGEETQYF.